Listed below are T cell receptor beta chains from one sample, sequenced in a study of blood T cell repertoires in COVID-19. Clones were read by immunoSEQ multiplex PCR, and TCRdb kept only the in-frame ones, dropping some. The sample holds 130,000 or so clones, more than 85% seen once. Sequenced input: peripheral blood. These receptor sequences come from a man aged 45-60 years with active or convalescent COVID-19. The CDR3 runs from the conserved cysteine through the conserved F or W. D genes are given only for firm matches. Clone size appears in some rows only: once, few, many, or a class for an expanded clone.

D gene,clone size,J gene,V gene,CDR3 protein,CDR3 DNA
TRBD2,.,TRBJ2-5,TRBV19,CASSVGGSSQETQYF,TGTGCCAGTAGTGTGGGAGGGTCATCCCAAGAGACCCAGTACTTC
TRBD1,.,TRBJ1-5,TRBV6-6,CASRPGTGDQPQHF,TGTGCCAGCAGGCCTGGGACAGGTGATCAGCCCCAGCATTTT
TRBD1,.,TRBJ1-2,TRBV5-1,CASSTDRDGYTF,TGCGCCAGCAGCACCGACAGGGATGGCTACACCTTC
.,.,TRBJ2-3,TRBV4-3,CASSQGYERTDTQYF,TGCGCCAGCAGCCAAGGATACGAGCGCACAGATACGCAGTATTTT
.,few,TRBJ1-6,TRBV14,CASSPGSSYNSPLHF,TGTGCCAGCAGCCCTGGGAGCTCCTATAATTCACCCCTCCACTTT
.,.,TRBJ2-7,TRBV29-1,CSVARTPYEQYF,TGCAGCGTTGCGAGGACTCCCTACGAGCAGTACTTC
TRBD1,.,TRBJ2-6,TRBV5-1,CASSSTGEPGANVLTF,TGCGCCAGCAGCTCGACAGGGGAACCCGGGGCCAACGTCCTGACTTTC
.,.,TRBJ2-2,TRBV7-2,CASSLRPPGTGELFF,TGTGCCAGCAGCCTGAGACCCCCGGGGACCGGGGAGCTGTTTTTT
.,.,TRBJ2-7,TRBV6-5,CASSYSPGQPYEQYF,TGTGCCAGCAGTTATTCTCCAGGGCAGCCCTACGAGCAGTACTTC
TRBD2,.,TRBJ2-1,TRBV3-1/TRBV3-2,CASSRTSGTSGTVSSYNEQFF,TGTGCCAGCAGCCGTACATCCGGGACTAGCGGGACTGTAAGCTCCTACAATGAGCAGTTCTTC
.,.,TRBJ2-5,TRBV24-1,CATTEGRVGGRAQETQYF,TGTGCCACCACCGAAGGAAGAGTGGGGGGTAGGGCCCAAGAGACCCAGTACTTC
TRBD2,.,TRBJ2-5,TRBV19,CASSLWTSGEGETQYF,TGTGCCAGTAGTCTGTGGACTAGCGGGGAGGGGGAGACCCAGTACTTC
.,.,TRBJ2-3,TRBV29-1,CSVSGGPGGTDTQYF,TGCAGCGTCTCAGGGGGGCCAGGGGGCACAGATACGCAGTATTTT
.,.,TRBJ1-6,TRBV6-4,CASGQGGNSPLHF,TGTGCCAGCGGGCAGGGCGGTAATTCACCCCTCCACTTT
TRBD2,.,TRBJ2-7,TRBV11-2,CASSLWGGSYEQYF,TGTGCCAGCAGCTTATGGGGCGGGAGCTACGAGCAGTACTTC
.,.,TRBJ1-2,TRBV5-6,CASSLGGQNYGYTF,TGTGCCAGCAGCTTAGGGGGTCAGAACTATGGCTACACCTTC
.,.,TRBJ1-3,TRBV6-1,CASSERSDGNTIYF,TGTGCCAGCAGTGAAAGGAGTGATGGAAACACCATATATTTT
.,.,TRBJ2-7,TRBV6-5,CASSPDIKPYEQYF,TGTGCCAGCAGCCCCGACATCAAACCCTACGAGCAGTACTTC
.,.,TRBJ2-1,TRBV5-1,CASSPAESEQFF,TGCGCCAGCAGCCCCGCTGAGAGTGAGCAGTTCTTC
.,once,TRBJ2-7,TRBV27,CAASSPGMTYEQYF,TGTGCCGCCTCAAGCCCGGGGATGACCTACGAGCAGTACTTC
.,.,TRBJ2-5,TRBV30,CAWSLQGPKQETQYF,TGTGCCTGGAGTCTACAGGGCCCTAAGCAAGAGACCCAGTACTTC
.,.,TRBJ1-6,TRBV30,CAWSVLVDSPLHF,TGTGCCTGGAGTGTACTGGTAGATTCACCCCTCCACTTT
.,few,TRBJ2-7,TRBV20-1,CSAIQYDEQYF,TGCAGTGCTATACAGTACGACGAGCAGTACTTC
TRBD2,.,TRBJ2-7,TRBV18,CASSPPTSGGASEQYF,TGTGCCAGCTCACCACCGACTAGCGGGGGGGCGAGCGAGCAGTACTTC
.,.,TRBJ1-5,TRBV6-5,CASSYSQDYNQPQHF,TGTGCCAGCAGTTACTCACAGGATTACAATCAGCCCCAGCATTTT
.,.,TRBJ1-4,TRBV25-1,CASRQTGSTNEKLFF,TGTGCCAGCAGGCAAACAGGGTCAACTAATGAAAAACTGTTTTTT
TRBD2,.,TRBJ2-1,TRBV6-2/TRBV6-3,CASSWTSGSYNEQFF,TGTGCCAGCAGTTGGACTAGCGGGAGCTACAATGAGCAGTTCTTC
.,.,TRBJ2-1,TRBV28,CASSNAGGSYNEQFF,TGTGCCAGCAGCAACGCGGGCGGATCCTACAATGAGCAGTTCTTC
TRBD1,.,TRBJ2-5,TRBV11-2,CASSLNPGTAIQETQYF,TGTGCCAGCAGCTTAAACCCCGGGACAGCAATACAAGAGACCCAGTACTTC
TRBD1,.,TRBJ1-4,TRBV9,CASSVVPMTGLINEKLFF,TGTGCCAGCAGCGTAGTCCCGATGACAGGGCTTATTAATGAAAAACTGTTTTTT
.,.,TRBJ2-5,TRBV19,CASSEHGTQYF,TGTGCCAGTAGTGAGCACGGGACCCAGTACTTC
.,.,TRBJ1-2,TRBV5-6,CASSLWWAGLSYGYTF,TGTGCCAGCAGCTTGTGGTGGGCGGGACTTTCCTATGGCTACACCTTC
TRBD1,.,TRBJ1-6,TRBV30,CAWSLRDSNSPLHF,TGTGCCTGGAGTCTCCGGGACAGCAATTCACCCCTCCACTTT
.,.,TRBJ2-1,TRBV10-3,CAISGQTGQPRSSYNEQFF,TGTGCCATCAGTGGCCAAACAGGTCAACCCAGAAGCTCCTACAATGAGCAGTTCTTC
TRBD2,.,TRBJ2-1,TRBV7-9,CASSLSSGSSNEQFF,TGTGCCAGCAGCTTATCTAGCGGGAGTTCGAATGAGCAGTTCTTC
TRBD2,.,TRBJ2-1,TRBV18,CASSPPTSGNNEQFF,TGTGCCAGCTCACCACCGACTAGCGGGAACAATGAGCAGTTCTTC